A selection of T cell receptor beta chains follows, all from one sample in a study of T cell repertoires in cytomegalovirus infection. MiXCR was run by TCRdb on the reads, yielding one entry per CDR3 protein. The table records about 490,000 distinct CDR3 sequences, 16% of them present only once. Sample: CD8+ T cells from PBMCs. These TCRs come from a human donor in good health (CMV status not recorded). Some clones in this sample may be carry-over from other donors' samples. CDR3s include the opening cysteine and the closing phenylalanine or tryptophan. A D gene is named only where the DNA matches it firmly. Size tells how often a clone was seen (once, few, many) or the class of an expanded clone, and some rows leave it out.

TGTGCCAGCACCCCCGGAGGGGCCTACGAGCAGTACTTC CASTPGGAYEQYF TRBJ2-7 . TRBV12-3/TRBV12-4 few
TGTGCCAGCAGTGGGGGACTAGCGGGAGTTGACGGGGAGCTGTTTTTT CASSGGLAGVDGELFF TRBJ2-2 TRBD2 TRBV27 .
TGTGCCAGCAGTTATTCCAGGGGGTTCCGTAACACCGGGGAGCTGTTTTTT CASSYSRGFRNTGELFF TRBJ2-2 TRBD1 TRBV7-6 many
TGTGCCAGCAGCTTCGGACTAGCGGAGAGCTCCTACAATGAGCAGTTCTTC CASSFGLAESSYNEQFF TRBJ2-1 TRBD2 TRBV7-6 many
TGCGCCAGCAGCTTGGATGGGGCCGGGGCCTACAATGAGCAGTTCTTC CASSLDGAGAYNEQFF TRBJ2-1 . TRBV5-1 few
TGTGCCAGCAGCCTTGGGACGGTAAGGAGCTCCTACGAGCAGTACTTC CASSLGTVRSSYEQYF TRBJ2-7 . TRBV5-6 many
TGTGCCAGCAGCTTATCAGGGACTAGCGTGACAGATACGCAGTATTTT CASSLSGTSVTDTQYF TRBJ2-3 TRBD2 TRBV7-3 many
TGTGCCAGCGGCTTAGCGGCGCTCTACGAGCAGTACTTC CASGLAALYEQYF TRBJ2-7 . TRBV7-9 .
TGTGCCAGCAGTTACCCTGACAGGGCGGGGACAGATACGCAGTATTTT CASSYPDRAGTDTQYF TRBJ2-3 . TRBV6-6 few
TGTGCCAGCAGCTTAGGGCGGACGACGGCCCCTCTCGAGCAGTACTTC CASSLGRTTAPLEQYF TRBJ2-7 . TRBV7-2 many
TGTGCCAGCAGCTTAGCAGGGACAGGGGCCCGAGAGACCCAGTACTTC CASSLAGTGARETQYF TRBJ2-5 TRBD1 TRBV7-8 many
TGTGCCAGCAGTCATAGGACGGATAGCAATCAGCCCCAGCATTTT CASSHRTDSNQPQHF TRBJ1-5 . TRBV28 .
TGTGCCAGCAGCCAACAGGGGGACGAGACCCAGTACTTC CASSQQGDETQYF TRBJ2-5 TRBD1 TRBV11-2 many
TGTGCCAGCAGCTTAGGGAGACAGGGGATCCGCTATGGCTACACCTTC CASSLGRQGIRYGYTF TRBJ1-2 TRBD1 TRBV7-8 many
TGCAGCGTCCCTCTAGGGGAGGGTGGCTACACCTTC CSVPLGEGGYTF TRBJ1-2 . TRBV29-1 .